The 21 T cell receptor beta chains listed next were all sequenced from one sample in a study of spatial heterogeneity in lung cancer. Time point described: sample taken at primary tumor resection. The study, taken as a whole, reports: For expanded intratumoral alpha and beta TCRs, counts tracked tumor mutation counts.

TCRdb re-called the 5' RACE reads with MiXCR, one entry per CDR3 protein. The repertoire consists of about 11,000 distinct CDR3 sequences, with about 12% occurring once and the leading ten covering 9.5% to 15%. These receptors' targets are unknown. The sample here was lung tumor tissue, taken at surgery. These receptors originate from a female donor with early-stage non-small cell lung cancer.

This clonotype was counted ten times or more. The chain combines TRBV6-5 with TRBJ1-5, with no clear D. The CDR3 is 14 residues long. Germline V gene data show CDR1 as MNHEY and CDR2 as SVGAGI. Trimming pared 6 bases from V and 1 base from J, leaving 10 bases between. CDR3: CASSPLDSNQPQHF. CDR3 nucleotides: TGTGCCAGCAGCCCTCTCGACAGCAATCAGCCCCAGCATTTT.

The J gene is TRBJ2-5, the V gene TRBV13; TRBD2 matches at 7 bases. The CDR3 runs to 13 residues. Germline CDR1 PRHDT, CDR2 FYEKMQ (reference sequence). V shed 6 bases, J shed 5 bases, and the junction held 6 bases outside the gene matches. CDR3 DNA sequence: TGTGCCAGCAGTTCGCGGGGGATTGAGACCCAGTACTTC. It is translated as CASSSRGIETQYF.

This clonotype is judged medium-sized. V is TRBV4-3 and J is TRBJ2-7; either TRBD1 or TRBD2 may fit D (6 bases each). The CDR3 has 14 residues. Trimming removed 0 bases at V and 6 bases at J, with 12 bases between. Germline values: CDR1 LGHNA, CDR2 YSLEER. The CDR3 region has the DNA TGCGCCAGCAGCCAAGATCTAGGGGGGCGCGAGCAGTACTTC. It translates to CASSQDLGGREQYF.

This clonotype has a count of ten or more. The genes are TRBV24-1 and TRBJ2-2; the match to TRBD1 covers 8 bases. The J segment lost 6 bases and the V segment lost 6 bases, leaving 2 bases of the junction unmatched. This CDR3 region has 13 residues. Germline CDR1 KGHDR, CDR2 SFDVKD. The DNA of the CDR3 is TGTGCCACCAGTAGACAGGGGTCCGGGGAGCTGTTTTTT. It yields the protein CATSRQGSGELFF.

This clonotype has ten or more counts. The chain has TRBV5-1 and TRBJ1-1, with a possible D match to TRBD1 (6 bases). The germline V gene has CDR1 SGHRS and CDR2 YFSETQ. CDR3 size: 14 residues. The V gene lost 6 bases and the J gene lost 4 bases, with 16 bases spanning the gap. For the CDR3, the DNA is TGCGCCAGCACGGACAGAGCCTCGGGCACTGAAGCTTTCTTT. Protein: CASTDRASGTEAFF.

V is TRBV2 and J is TRBJ2-7; D not certain. The CDR3 runs 13 residues. Germline CDR1 SNHLY, CDR2 FYNNEI. Between the trimmed V and J ends, which lost 6 bases and 2 bases, there was a span of 11 bases. The DNA of the CDR3 is TGTGCCAGCAGATCCGGCCTCCCCTACGAGCAGTACTTC. Encoded protein: CASRSGLPYEQYF.

This clonotype was found many times. V and J are TRBV2 and TRBJ2-7; 11 bases line up with TRBD2. With V trimmed by 9 bases and J by 0 bases, 4 bases remained unmatched. There are 14 residues in the CDR3. Per germline, CDR1 SNHLY and CDR2 FYNNEI. The CDR3 is CARAGTSGSYEQYF. The DNA for the CDR3 is TGTGCCAGGGCCGGGACTAGCGGCTCCTACGAGCAGTACTTC.

Ten or more counts support this clonotype. The chain has TRBV19 and TRBJ1-2, with D possibly being TRBD1 (5 bases). The V gene lost 5 bases and the J gene lost 8 bases, with 15 bases spanning the gap. The CDR3 spans 13 residues. Germline assignment: CDR1 LNHDA and CDR2 SQIVND (reference sequence). CDR3: CASSPGLGGGYTF. The CDR3 nucleotides are TGTGCCAGTAGTCCGGGGCTCGGAGGGGGCTACACCTTC.

Relative to its sample, this clonotype is medium-sized. CDR3 bases: TGTGCCAGCAGCCCGTACACTAGTTTAGAGACCCAGTACTTC. Its translation: CASSPYTSLETQYF. J is TRBJ2-5 and V is TRBV7-9, with D perhaps TRBD2 (5 bases). The germline gives CDR1 SEHNR, CDR2 FQNEAQ (reference sequence). The CDR3 is 14 amino acids. Deletions cut 5 bases from V and 4 bases from J, with 14 bases between.

This clonotype occurred many times. The V gene is TRBV20-1, the J gene TRBJ1-2; D is undetermined. CDR3 size: 14 residues. Germline V CDR1 and CDR2: DFQATT, SNEGSKA (reference sequence). The germline V and J ends were trimmed by 5 bases and 4 bases, with 17 bases remaining between them. Written as DNA, the CDR3 is TGCAGTGCTCCCAGCGGACCAGACTTCTATGGCTACACCTTC. Residues: CSAPSGPDFYGYTF.

This clonotype came up many times. The chain couples TRBV9 to TRBJ2-7; 7 nucleotides agree with TRBD2. Germline V gives CDR1 SGDLS, CDR2 YYNGEE. This CDR3 region has 14 residues. Losses at the gene ends were 4 bases for V and 4 bases for J; bases not matched to a gene: 8. As DNA, the CDR3 is TGTGCCAGCAGCCCCGGACTAGTCGGGTACGAGCAGTACTTC. Amino acids: CASSPGLVGYEQYF. Full variable domain (rest looked up from reference TRBV9 and TRBJ2-7): DSGVTQTPKHLITATGQRVTLRCSPRSGDLSVYWYQQSLDQGLQFLIQYYNGEERAKGNILERFSAQQFPDLHSELNLSSLELGDSALYFCASSPGLVGYEQYFGPGTRLTVT.

This clonotype was found a few times. The chain has TRBV19 and TRBJ2-7, with 10 bases matching TRBD1. CDR3 size: 13 residues. Germline V gene lookup returns CDR1 LNHDA and CDR2 SQIVND (reference sequence). V shed 10 bases and J 4 bases; nucleotides not matched to a gene: 7. CDR3 amino acids: CATSGQGIYEQYF. CDR3 DNA: TGTGCCACCTCGGGACAGGGGATTTACGAGCAGTACTTC.

This clonotype was observed at least ten times. The rearrangement links TRBV7-9 to TRBJ1-6; a possible D gene is TRBD1 (6 bases). V was trimmed by 5 bases and J by 6 bases, leaving 11 bases between them. CDR3 size: 14 residues. The germline CDR1 and CDR2 sequences are SEHNR and FQNEAQ (reference sequence). CDR3 sequence reads: CASSAVDSNSPLHF. In DNA form, the CDR3 reads TGTGCCAGCAGCGCGGTGGACAGTAATTCACCCCTCCACTTT.

This clonotype was seen many times. The rearrangement uses TRBV7-6 and TRBJ2-3; TRBD2 is a possible D gene (5 bases). Between the trimmed V and J ends, which lost 0 bases and 3 bases, there was a span of 13 bases. The CDR3 covers 16 residues. Germline V gene data show CDR1 as SGHVS and CDR2 as FNYEAQ. The CDR3 DNA is TGTGCCAGCAGCTTAGCGGAGGCAGCTGGTACAGATACGCAGTATTTT. Residues: CASSLAEAAGTDTQYF.

This clonotype was observed many times. The chain employs TRBV6-1 and TRBJ2-7, with D possibly matching TRBD2 (5 bases). The V gene's germline CDR1 is MNHNS and CDR2 SASEGT. This CDR3 has 14 residues. Trimming took 6 bases from V and 0 from J, leaving 12 bases between them. This CDR3 reads CASSPAGSSYEQYF. The DNA for the CDR3 is TGTGCCAGCAGCCCCGCTGGGAGCTCCTACGAGCAGTACTTC.

This clonotype has ten or more counts. This chain links TRBV20-1 with TRBJ1-4, with D maybe TRBD1 (5 bases). V lost 3 bases and J lost 0, with 11 bases in between. CDR3 length: 15 residues. CDR1 is DFQATT, CDR2 SNEGSKA, per germline (reference sequence). The DNA for the CDR3 is TGCAGTGCTAGCGGGGGAACAGCAACTAATGAAAAACTGTTTTTT. Encoded protein: CSASGGTATNEKLFF.

The chain employs TRBV6-2 or TRBV6-3 and TRBJ2-1; D unresolved. There are 16 residues in the CDR3. Trimming took off 6 bases at V and 0 bases at J, with 15 bases between the two ends. The germline V gene encodes CDR1 MNHEY and CDR2 SVGEGT. CDR3 sequence reads: CASSSHTGPSYNEQFF. DNA of the CDR3: TGTGCCAGCAGCTCACACACTGGCCCCTCCTACAATGAGCAGTTCTTC.

The genes are TRBV6-5 and TRBJ2-1; the D gene is possibly TRBD1 (6 bases). Per germline, CDR1 MNHEY and CDR2 SVGAGI. V dropped 7 bases and J dropped 8 bases, with 15 bases sitting between them. This CDR3 comprises 13 residues. CDR3: CASTLSPGDEQFF. In DNA form, the CDR3 reads TGTGCCAGCACACTGAGCCCAGGGGATGAGCAGTTCTTC.

This clonotype is deemed medium-sized. V usage is TRBV20-1 and J usage is TRBJ1-3, with D possibly matching TRBD1 (5 bases). CDR1 is DFQATT, CDR2 SNEGSKA, per germline (reference sequence). The V and J ends lost 4 bases and 0 bases respectively, with 13 bases between them. The CDR3 sequence is 15 residues long. The CDR3 spells CSANPLRDSGNTIYF. CDR3 coding DNA: TGCAGTGCTAACCCGCTCAGGGACTCTGGAAACACCATATATTTT.

This clonotype was observed at least ten times. The chain recombines TRBV12-3 or TRBV12-4 with TRBJ1-5; D is unclear. The V gene lost 1 base and the J gene lost 9 bases, with 13 bases spanning the gap. The CDR3 totals 14 residues. CDR3 DNA sequence: TGTGCCAGCAGTTTAGGGGCTGGCATGGGGCCCCAGCATTTT. Translation: CASSLGAGMGPQHF.

This clonotype was seen many times. The chain uses TRBV7-6 and TRBJ1-4; D not resolved. CDR1 and CDR2 from the germline V gene are SGHVS and FNYEAQ. Trimming took off 3 bases at V and 0 bases at J, with 8 bases between the two ends. The CDR3 runs to 15 residues. In DNA, the CDR3 is TGTGCCAGCAGCTTTCGTCAGGCAACTAATGAAAAACTGTTTTTT. It codes for CASSFRQATNEKLFF.